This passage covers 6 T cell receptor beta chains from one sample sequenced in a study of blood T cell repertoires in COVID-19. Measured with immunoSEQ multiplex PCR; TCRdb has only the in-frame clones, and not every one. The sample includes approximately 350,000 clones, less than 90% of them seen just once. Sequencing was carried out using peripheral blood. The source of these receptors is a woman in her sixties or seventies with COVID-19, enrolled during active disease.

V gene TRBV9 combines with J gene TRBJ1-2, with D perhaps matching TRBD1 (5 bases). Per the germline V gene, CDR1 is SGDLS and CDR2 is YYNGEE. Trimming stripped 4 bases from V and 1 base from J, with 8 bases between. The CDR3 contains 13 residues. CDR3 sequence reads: CASSIDSNYGYTF. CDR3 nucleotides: TGTGCCAGCAGCATCGACAGTAACTATGGCTACACCTTC.

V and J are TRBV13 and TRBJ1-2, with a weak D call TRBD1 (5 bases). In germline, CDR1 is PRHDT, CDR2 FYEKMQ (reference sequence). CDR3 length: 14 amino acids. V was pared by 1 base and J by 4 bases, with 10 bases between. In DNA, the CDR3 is TGTGCCAGCAGCTTAGCCCAGGGAGGCTATGGCTACACCTTC. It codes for CASSLAQGGYGYTF.

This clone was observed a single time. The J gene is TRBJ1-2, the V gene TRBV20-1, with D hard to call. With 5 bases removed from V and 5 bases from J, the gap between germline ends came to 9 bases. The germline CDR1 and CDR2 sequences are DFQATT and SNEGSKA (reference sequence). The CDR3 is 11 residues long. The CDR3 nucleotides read TGCAGTGCTTCAATGGAGTATGGCTACACCTTC. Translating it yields CSASMEYGYTF.

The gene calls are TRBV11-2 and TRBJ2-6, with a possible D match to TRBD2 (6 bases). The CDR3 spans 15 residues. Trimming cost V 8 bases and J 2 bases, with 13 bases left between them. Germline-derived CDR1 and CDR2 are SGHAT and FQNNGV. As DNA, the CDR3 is TGTGCCAGCTGCAAGTGGGGGGCTGGGGCCAACGTCCTGACTTTC. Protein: CASCKWGAGANVLTF.

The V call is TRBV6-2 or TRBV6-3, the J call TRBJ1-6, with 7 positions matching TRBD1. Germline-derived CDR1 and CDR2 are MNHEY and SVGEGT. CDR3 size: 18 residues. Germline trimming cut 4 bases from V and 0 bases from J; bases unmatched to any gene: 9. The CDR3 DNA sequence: TGTGCCAGCAGTTCCCGACAGGGCCAGAGCTCCTATAATTCACCCCTCCACTTT. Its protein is CASSSRQGQSSYNSPLHF.

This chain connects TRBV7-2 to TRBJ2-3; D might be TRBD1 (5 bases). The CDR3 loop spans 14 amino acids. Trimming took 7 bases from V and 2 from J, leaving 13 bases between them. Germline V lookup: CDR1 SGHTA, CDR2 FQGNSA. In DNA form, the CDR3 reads TGTGCCAGCACCCAGACAGCCTTCACAGATACGCAGTATTTT. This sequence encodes CASTQTAFTDTQYF.